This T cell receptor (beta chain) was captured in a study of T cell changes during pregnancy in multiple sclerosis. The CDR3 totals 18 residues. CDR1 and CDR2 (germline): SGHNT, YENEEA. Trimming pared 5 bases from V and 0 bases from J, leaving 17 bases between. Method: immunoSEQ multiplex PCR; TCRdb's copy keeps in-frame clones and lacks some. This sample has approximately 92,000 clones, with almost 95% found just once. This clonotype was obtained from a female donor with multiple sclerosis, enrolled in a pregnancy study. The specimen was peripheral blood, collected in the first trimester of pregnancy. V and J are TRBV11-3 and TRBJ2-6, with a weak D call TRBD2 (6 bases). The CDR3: CASSPGFGLSSGANVLTF. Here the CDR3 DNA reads TGTGCCAGCAGCCCCGGGTTTGGACTAAGCTCTGGGGCCAACGTCCTGACTTTC.